The rows below give T cell receptor beta chains drawn from one sample of a study of T cells in Graves' hyperthyroidism and ophthalmopathy. TCRdb reprocessed the multiplex PCR reads via MiXCR and lists one record per CDR3 protein. The sample contains about 640,000 distinct CDR3 sequences, less than 25% of which appear only once. The sequenced material came from blood. The source is a man aged 30 to 39 with Graves' ophthalmopathy. Each CDR3 is given with its conserved first and last residue.

J | V | CDR3
TRBJ1-3 | TRBV28 | CASSSGVSGNTIYF
TRBJ2-7 | TRBV7-8 | CASSRRSTSGRAYEQYF
TRBJ2-5 | TRBV5-1 | CASSRGYRDQETQYF
TRBJ2-6 | TRBV18 | CASSPPGQINSGANVLTF
TRBJ1-4 | TRBV28 | CASSSYGTGVGEKLFF
TRBJ2-1 | TRBV29-1 | CSVFRGPLSTSGLLDNEQFF
TRBJ2-7 | TRBV10-3 | CAISGETLTYEQYF
TRBJ2-7 | TRBV16 | CASSQFYDSSRWEQYF
TRBJ1-5 | TRBV6-2/TRBV6-3 | CASSYSPSGGLNQPQHF
TRBJ2-3 | TRBV28 | CASSLNRGGLADTQYF
TRBJ2-7 | TRBV11-2 | CASSWGRSGEQYF
TRBJ1-4 | TRBV28 | CASSFSAGTGREKLFF
TRBJ1-2 | TRBV14 | CASSHWDGNYGYTF
TRBJ2-7 | TRBV20-1 | CSASFTRKTAGEQYF
TRBJ2-7 | TRBV5-5 | CASSHQLGRERYEQYF
TRBJ2-7 | TRBV10-3 | CAITGTGEGEQYF
TRBJ1-6 | TRBV27 | CASRPAGGIDSPLHF
TRBJ1-2 | TRBV27 | CASGDGGYGYTF
TRBJ1-5 | TRBV6-2/TRBV6-3 | CASDTGGPQHF
TRBJ2-5 | TRBV6-5 | CASSYVDRGRGTQYF
TRBJ1-1 | TRBV10-3 | CAISAGGPGSSTEAFF
TRBJ2-1 | TRBV7-9 | CASGRTSGSYNEQFF
TRBJ2-7 | TRBV5-5 | CASSLGGAGVTYEQYF
TRBJ2-1 | TRBV6-1 | CASSRGRTSGRAGNEQFF
TRBJ1-2 | TRBV6-1 | CASSRGIYGYTF
TRBJ2-3 | TRBV3-1 | CASSQLTSTDTQYF
TRBJ2-5 | TRBV29-1 | CSVVAGPTGTQYF
TRBJ1-6 | TRBV20-1 | CSAKWDIREVSYNSPLHF
TRBJ2-1 | TRBV12-3/TRBV12-4 | CASSFYGRGPGNEQFF
TRBJ1-5 | TRBV11-2 | CASSLDPTIQPQHF
TRBJ1-5 | TRBV5-1 | CASSLQGGDGQPQHF
TRBJ2-3 | TRBV10-1 | CASSEIPGLAGVDTQYF
TRBJ1-1 | TRBV2 | CASSAEWNTEAFF
TRBJ2-7 | TRBV5-1 | CASSLMGFWREAQEGFYEQYF
TRBJ2-3 | TRBV11-2 | CASSLAAGKSTDTQYF
TRBJ2-5 | TRBV9 | CASSVEARSIQETQYF
TRBJ2-2 | TRBV12-3/TRBV12-4 | CASSFRAGGPNTGELFF
TRBJ2-7 | TRBV4-2 | CASSQAAGYEQYF
TRBJ1-2 | TRBV6-2/TRBV6-3 | CASSYQTEIYGYTF
TRBJ2-7 | TRBV7-9 | CASVPGLASYEQYF
TRBJ1-4 | TRBV30 | CAWSLLQRGTEKLFF
TRBJ2-7 | TRBV15 | CATSSGTHSYEQYF
TRBJ2-3 | TRBV20-1 | CSARGRAGGHTDTQYF
TRBJ2-5 | TRBV29-1 | CSVEGLREGLPHPVETQYF